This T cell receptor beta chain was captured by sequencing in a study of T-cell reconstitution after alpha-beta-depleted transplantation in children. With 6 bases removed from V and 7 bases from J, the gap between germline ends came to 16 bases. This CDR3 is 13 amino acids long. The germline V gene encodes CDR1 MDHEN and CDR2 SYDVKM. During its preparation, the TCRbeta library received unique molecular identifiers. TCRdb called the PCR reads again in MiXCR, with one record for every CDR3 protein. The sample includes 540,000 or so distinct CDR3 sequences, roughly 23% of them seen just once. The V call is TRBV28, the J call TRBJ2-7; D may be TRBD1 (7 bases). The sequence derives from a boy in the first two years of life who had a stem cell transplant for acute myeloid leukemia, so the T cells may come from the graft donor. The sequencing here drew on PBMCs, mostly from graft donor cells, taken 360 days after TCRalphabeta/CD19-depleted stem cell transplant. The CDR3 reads CASRGTGAGEQYV. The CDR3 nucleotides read TGTGCCAGCAGGGGAACAGGGGCGGGGGAGCAGTACGTC.